The 3 T cell receptor beta chains in this list originate from one sample, sequenced in a study of Ad26.COV2.S vaccination and SARS-CoV-2 variants. Treatment denoted: roughly 18 received Ad26.COV2.S at low or high dose, single or two shots; a few received placebo; per-sample allocation not given. It was on day 63 after the first vaccine or placebo injection that samples were taken. Sequenced by immunoSEQ multiplex PCR; TCRdb stores in-frame clones only, minus some. Here the sample spans more than 300,000 clones, 88% being singletons. This sample comprised peripheral blood, obtained in a trial of Ad26.COV2.S vaccine versus placebo. All receptors derive from a person aged 18-60 years who received the Ad26.COV2.S COVID-19 vaccine or a placebo.

The rearrangement links TRBV7-3 to TRBJ2-7; TRBD2 might be the D (5 bases). The CDR3 spans 17 residues. Germline V gene data show CDR1 as SGHTA and CDR2 as FQGTGA. V was trimmed by 4 bases and J by 4 bases, leaving 23 bases between them. The CDR3 bases are TGTGCCAGCAGCTCACTTCCCCAAACTAGGGTCAGTTACGAGCAGTACTTC. Translating it yields CASSSLPQTRVSYEQYF. Full variable domain (remainder filled in from reference TRBV7-3 and TRBJ2-7): GAGVSQTPSNKVTEKGKYVELRCDPISGHTALYWYRQSLGQGPEFLIYFQGTGAADDSGLPNDRFFAVRPEGSVSTLKIQRTERGDSAVYLCASSSLPQTRVSYEQYFGPGTRLTVT.

The chain links TRBV7-9 to TRBJ2-1; the D gene is possibly TRBD2 (7 bases). The germline V gene has CDR1 SEHNR and CDR2 FQNEAQ (reference sequence). The CDR3 has 16 amino acids. Trimming removed 6 bases from V and 6 bases from J, with 21 bases in between. The chain's CDR3 is CASSPLGGRGSNEQFF. CDR3 nucleotide sequence: TGTGCCAGCAGTCCCCTTGGTGGGAGGGGGTCCAATGAGCAGTTCTTC.

V gene TRBV3-1 (or the pseudogene TRBV3-2) combines with J gene TRBJ1-1, with D maybe TRBD1 (5 bases). Germline CDR1 LGHDT, CDR2 YNNKEL (reference sequence). The CDR3 spans 13 residues. Trimming left V 0 bases short and J 4 bases short, with 6 bases between. The CDR3 DNA follows: TGTGCCAGCAGCCAAGAGGGGGGCACTGAAGCTTTCTTT. Encoded protein: CASSQEGGTEAFF.